A single sample is the source of the 10 T cell receptor beta chains below, sequenced in a study of blood T cells in healthy people across ages. For the second PCR, which ran for about 7 to 11 cycles, a sample-barcoded 5' primer and a J-beta primer mix were used. In TCRdb, the 5' RACE reads were re-called with MiXCR into one record per CDR3 protein. The repertoire holds roughly 930,000 distinct CDR3 sequences, with about 48% as singletons. What was sequenced was blood. The receptors were gathered from a man aged 25 to 45 in good health.

The chain recombines TRBV6-5 with TRBJ1-6; D may be TRBD1 (5 bases). The CDR3 spans 16 residues. Germline values: CDR1 MNHEY, CDR2 SVGAGI. V was clipped by 6 bases and J by 7 bases, with 19 bases between them. The CDR3 DNA follows: TGTGCCAGCAGAAGAAATCTACCGGGGCCCAATTCACCCCTCCACTTT. Translated, it gives CASRRNLPGPNSPLHF.

J is TRBJ2-5 and V is TRBV4-2, with D possibly being TRBD2 (5 bases). The DNA end is more similar to TRBJ2-4, so the J call may be wrong. CDR1 is LGHNA, CDR2 YNFKEQ, per germline. The CDR3 covers 22 residues. CDR3 sequence (DNA): TGTGCCAGCAGCCAAATGCGGCGTAGCGTCCTCCCCCAGGAATTAGCCAAAAACATTCAGTACTTC. It codes for CASSQMRRSVLPQELAKNIQYF.

V usage is TRBV29-1 and J usage is TRBJ2-5; perhaps TRBD1 as D (5 bases). The germline gives CDR1 SQVTM, CDR2 ANQGSEA. The CDR3 has 16 residues. V was cut by 6 bases and J by 0 bases, with 20 bases left in between. The CDR3 protein is CSVDHNRLLNQETQYF. The CDR3 nucleotides are TGCAGCGTAGACCATAACAGGCTTCTTAACCAAGAGACCCAGTACTTC.

The chain employs TRBV27 and TRBJ2-7, with 7 positions matching TRBD1. CDR1 MNHEY and CDR2 SMNVEV come from the germline V gene (reference sequence). The CDR3 is 16 residues long. With 3 bases clipped from V and 5 bases from J, the junction kept 13 bases outside the gene matches. The CDR3 bases are TGTGCCAGCAGTTTCCGTTCGGGGCAGGGGGTGCACGAGCAGTACTTC. It codes for CASSFRSGQGVHEQYF.

This clonotype was found a few times. The rearrangement uses TRBV2 and TRBJ2-5, with 7 nucleotides matching TRBD2. This CDR3 contains 14 residues. V was pared by 3 bases and J by 5 bases, with 6 bases of the junction left unmatched. The germline CDR1 and CDR2 sequences are SNHLY and FYNNEI. The CDR3 spells CASSEQGAGETQYF. In nucleotides, the CDR3 is TGTGCCAGCAGTGAGCAGGGAGCGGGGGAGACCCAGTACTTC.

This clonotype was picked up one time. The chain has TRBV27 and TRBJ2-1, with 11 bases aligning to TRBD2. Germline-derived CDR1 and CDR2 are MNHEY and SMNVEV (reference sequence). The CDR3 consists of 15 residues. The J segment lost 9 bases and the V segment lost 5 bases, leaving 9 bases of the junction unmatched. The CDR3 nucleotides read TGTGCCAGCAGTCCCCATAGCGGGGGGGCCGGTGAGCAGTTCTTC. Translating it yields CASSPHSGGAGEQFF.

This clonotype has just a few counts. This rearrangement joins TRBV5-1 to TRBJ2-3, with TRBD2 matching over 8 bases. V gave up 2 bases and J gave up 0 bases; unmatched junction bases: 5. Germline loops: CDR1 SGHRS, CDR2 YFSETQ. The CDR3 totals 16 residues. The CDR3 DNA reads TGCGCCAGCAGCTTCGGGAGGGCCATTAGCACAGATACGCAGTATTTT. Its protein product is CASSFGRAISTDTQYF.

This clonotype was counted between two and nine times. The rearrangement uses TRBV7-2 and TRBJ1-2, with 9 bases aligning to TRBD1. CDR1 SGHTA and CDR2 FQGNSA come from the germline V gene. CDR3 length equals 20 residues. Unmatched junction bases numbered 17, after V lost 0 bases and J lost 3 bases. The CDR3 nucleotides are TGTGCCAGCAGCTTAGCGCTGGGGGAACAGGGGGCGGAAACCTACTATGGCTACACCTTC. It specifies CASSLALGEQGAETYYGYTF.

This clonotype was seen a handful of times. The V gene is TRBV5-1, the J gene TRBJ1-1; a possible D gene is TRBD1 (5 bases). Germline CDR1 is SGHRS and CDR2 is YFSETQ. The CDR3 spans 15 residues. The V gene lost 0 bases and the J gene lost 4 bases, with 13 bases spanning the gap. CDR3: CASSLGQGGGTEAFF. CDR3 DNA: TGCGCCAGCAGCTTGGGCCAGGGCGGGGGCACTGAAGCTTTCTTT.

The chain has TRBV2 and TRBJ1-2; maybe TRBD1 (6 bases). Between the trimmed V and J ends, which lost 7 bases and 4 bases, there was a span of 16 bases. CDR1 and CDR2 (germline): SNHLY, FYNNEI. The CDR3 runs to 14 residues. DNA for the CDR3: TGTGCCAGCATTGGGGATACAGGGACCTATGGCTACACCTTC. Translation gives CASIGDTGTYGYTF.